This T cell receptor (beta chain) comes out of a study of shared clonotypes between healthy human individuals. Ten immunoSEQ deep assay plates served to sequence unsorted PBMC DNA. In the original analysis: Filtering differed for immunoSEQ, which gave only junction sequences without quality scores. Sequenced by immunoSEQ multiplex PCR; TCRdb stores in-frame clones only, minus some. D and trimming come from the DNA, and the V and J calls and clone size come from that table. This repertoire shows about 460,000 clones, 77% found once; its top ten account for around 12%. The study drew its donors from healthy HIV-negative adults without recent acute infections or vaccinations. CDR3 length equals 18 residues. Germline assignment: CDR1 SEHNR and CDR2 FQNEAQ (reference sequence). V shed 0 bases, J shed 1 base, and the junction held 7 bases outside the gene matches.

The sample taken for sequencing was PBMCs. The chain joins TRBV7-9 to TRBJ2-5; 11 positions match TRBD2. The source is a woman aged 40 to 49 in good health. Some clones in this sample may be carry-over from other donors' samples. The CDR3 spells CASSLAPGLAEPQETQYF. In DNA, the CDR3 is TGTGCCAGCAGCTTAGCGCCGGGACTAGCGGAGCCCCAAGAGACCCAGTACTTC.